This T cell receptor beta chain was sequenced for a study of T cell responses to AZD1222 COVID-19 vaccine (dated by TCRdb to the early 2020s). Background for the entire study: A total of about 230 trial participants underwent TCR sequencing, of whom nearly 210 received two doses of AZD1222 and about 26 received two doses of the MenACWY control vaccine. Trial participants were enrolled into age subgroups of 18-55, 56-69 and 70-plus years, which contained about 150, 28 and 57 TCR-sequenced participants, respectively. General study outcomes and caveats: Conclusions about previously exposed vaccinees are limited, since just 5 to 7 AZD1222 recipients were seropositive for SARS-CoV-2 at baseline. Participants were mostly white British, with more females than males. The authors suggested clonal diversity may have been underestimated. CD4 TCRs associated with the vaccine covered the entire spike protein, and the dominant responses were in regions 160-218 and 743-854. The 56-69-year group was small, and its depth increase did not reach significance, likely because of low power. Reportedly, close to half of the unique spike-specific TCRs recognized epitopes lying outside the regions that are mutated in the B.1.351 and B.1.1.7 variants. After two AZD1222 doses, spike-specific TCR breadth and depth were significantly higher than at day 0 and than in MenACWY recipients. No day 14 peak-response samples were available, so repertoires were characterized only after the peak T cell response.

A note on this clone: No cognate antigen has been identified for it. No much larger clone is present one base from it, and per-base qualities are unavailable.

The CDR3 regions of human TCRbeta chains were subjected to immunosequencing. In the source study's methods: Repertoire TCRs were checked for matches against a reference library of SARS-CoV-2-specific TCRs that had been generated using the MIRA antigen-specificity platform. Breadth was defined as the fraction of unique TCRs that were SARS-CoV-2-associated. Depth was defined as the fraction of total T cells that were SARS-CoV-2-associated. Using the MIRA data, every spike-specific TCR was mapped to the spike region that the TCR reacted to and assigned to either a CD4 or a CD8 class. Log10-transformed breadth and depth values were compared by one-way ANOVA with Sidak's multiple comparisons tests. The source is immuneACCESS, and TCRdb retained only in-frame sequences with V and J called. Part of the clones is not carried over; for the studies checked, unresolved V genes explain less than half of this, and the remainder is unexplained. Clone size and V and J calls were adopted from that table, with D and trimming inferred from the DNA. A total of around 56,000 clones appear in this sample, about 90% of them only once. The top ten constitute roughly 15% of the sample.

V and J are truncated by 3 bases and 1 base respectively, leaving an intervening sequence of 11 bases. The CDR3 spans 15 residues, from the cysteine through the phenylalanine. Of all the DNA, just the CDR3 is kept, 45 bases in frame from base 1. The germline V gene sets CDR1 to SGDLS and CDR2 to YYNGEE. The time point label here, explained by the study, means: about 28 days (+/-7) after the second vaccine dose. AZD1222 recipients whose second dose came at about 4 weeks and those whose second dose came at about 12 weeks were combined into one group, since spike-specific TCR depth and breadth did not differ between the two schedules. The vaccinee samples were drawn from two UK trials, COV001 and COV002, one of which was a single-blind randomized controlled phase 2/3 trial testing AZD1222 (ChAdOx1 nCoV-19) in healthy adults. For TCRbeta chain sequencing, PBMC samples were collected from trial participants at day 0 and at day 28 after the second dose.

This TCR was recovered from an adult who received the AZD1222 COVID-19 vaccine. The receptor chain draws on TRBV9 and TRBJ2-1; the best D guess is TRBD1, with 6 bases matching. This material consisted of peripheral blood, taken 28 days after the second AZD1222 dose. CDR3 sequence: CASSARTDSYNEQFF. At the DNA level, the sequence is TGTGCCAGCAGCGCCCGGACAGATTCCTACAATGAGCAGTTCTTC.